This T cell receptor beta chain was observed in a study of T cell responses to AZD1222 COVID-19 vaccine. General study points: Donors were largely white British and mainly female; clonal diversity was possibly underestimated.

Details on this clone: Its antigen is undetermined.

The method was immunoSEQ multiplex PCR; TCRdb's version includes in-frame clones alone and lacks a portion of them. The data hold around 87,000 clones, with 80% to 90% observed a single time. The CDR3 length is 13 residues. V lost 4 bases, J lost 11 bases, and 6 bases stayed unmatched. Germline V gene sequence: CDR1 SGHAT, CDR2 FQNNGV. Sample: peripheral blood, taken 28 days after the second AZD1222 dose. This chain joins TRBV11-2 and TRBJ1-4; TRBD1 aligns across 8 bases. The sequence was obtained from an adult who received the AZD1222 COVID-19 vaccine. The CDR3 sequence: CASSSLTGEKLFF. The CDR3 DNA reads as TGTGCCAGCAGCTCCTTGACAGGGGAGAAACTGTTTTTT.